Ten or more counts support the clone carrying this T cell receptor (beta chain). No antigen is known for it. TCRdb itself ran the reads through MiXCR, one entry per CDR3 protein. The sample holds fewer than 850,000 distinct CDR3 sequences, around 29% seen once. The data belong to a study of T cell repertoires in cytomegalovirus infection. The wider study: Indications came from public TCR beta signatures; they pointed to CMV infection and to a matching HLA type. The study, taken as a whole, reports: The cumulative frequency of public TCR beta families distinguished individuals who carried CMV together with the relevant HLA. There were HLA-C-restricted CMV-specific TCR beta clonotypes dominating the ex vivo response.

The CDR3 totals 14 residues. Per germline, CDR1 MNHEY and CDR2 SMNVEV (reference sequence). Trimming cost V 6 bases and J 4 bases; bases outside gene matches: 5. This sample comprised cultured CD8+ T cells from PBMCs, obtained from culture after CMV antigen stimulation. V is TRBV27 and J is TRBJ1-5; 8 positions agree with TRBD1. The receptor comes from a human donor in good health (CMV status not recorded). Some clones in this sample may be carry-over from other donors' samples. CDR3 region: CASSLRQGNQPQHF. The CDR3 nucleotides read TGTGCCAGCAGCTTGCGACAGGGGAATCAGCCCCAGCATTTT.